The clone carrying this TCR beta chain was counted only a few times. Its antigen is not identified. Healthy and HIV-negative, the adult donors had no recent acute infections or vaccinations. CD8 memory pooled CD45RO+ cells and CCR7-negative CD45RA+ TemRA cells. Replicate PCRs from sorted subsets contained roughly 220 ng DNA, which is roughly 30,000 T cell genomes. Sequencing was performed with immunoSEQ multiplex PCR; in TCRdb, only in-frame clones are kept and a portion is missing. This sample carries approximately 97,000 clones, roughly two thirds of them seen once, and the ten largest clones take 45%. This entry belongs to a study of shared clonotypes between healthy human individuals. Study results and limitations: Memory subsets generally showed smaller estimated richness than naive subsets did.

The TCR sequence derives from a man aged 30-40 years in good health. Sequencing was done on a sample of memory CD8+ T cells sorted from blood. Subset denoted: CD45RO+ cells pooled with CCR7-negative TemRA cells.

CDR3 sequence (DNA): TGTGCCAGCAGCTTAGGAGCAGGGGGAGGCTATCAGCCCCAGCATTTT. Its translation: CASSLGAGGGYQPQHF. The V gene is TRBV7-8, the J gene TRBJ1-5; 7 nucleotides line up with TRBD1. Germline V lookup: CDR1 SGHVS, CDR2 FQNEAQ. The CDR3 consists of 16 residues. V shed 1 base and J 5 bases; nucleotides not matched to a gene: 8.